This T cell receptor beta chain came from a study of beta chain features in type 1 diabetes. Overall study: Across the samples, 100 million to 130 million sorted cells were examined in total. Study observations and caveats: Patients with type 1 diabetes carried fewer insertions and had more deletions at their VDJ junctions. Significant though moderate, a shortening of TCRB CDR3s appeared in all four CD4+ subsets of Type 1 diabetes patients. Within patients, naive, central memory and Treg TCRB repertoires seemed more similar than within healthy donors.

Expressed TCRB transcripts were sequenced after all isolated RNA was converted to cDNA. Approximately 4 million reads on average were seen across naive, central memory and regulatory T cell samples. Assay: immunoSEQ multiplex PCR; the TCRdb copy retains only in-frame clones and omits some. Seen here are around 140,000 clones, roughly 10% observed once, and the top ten hold approximately 0.7%. This clone was picked up many times. Its specificity is unknown. Trimming cost V 4 bases and J 7 bases, with 11 bases left between them. This CDR3 contains 13 residues. Per germline, CDR1 MNHEY and CDR2 SMNVEV (reference sequence).

What was sequenced was central memory CD4+ T cells from blood. The chain combines TRBV27 with TRBJ1-5, with unresolved D. The receptor was isolated from a man aged 25 to 45 with type 1 diabetes. The CDR3 spells CASSSFRSQPQHF. The CDR3 DNA sequence: TGTGCCAGCAGTTCATTTAGGAGCCAGCCCCAGCATTTT.